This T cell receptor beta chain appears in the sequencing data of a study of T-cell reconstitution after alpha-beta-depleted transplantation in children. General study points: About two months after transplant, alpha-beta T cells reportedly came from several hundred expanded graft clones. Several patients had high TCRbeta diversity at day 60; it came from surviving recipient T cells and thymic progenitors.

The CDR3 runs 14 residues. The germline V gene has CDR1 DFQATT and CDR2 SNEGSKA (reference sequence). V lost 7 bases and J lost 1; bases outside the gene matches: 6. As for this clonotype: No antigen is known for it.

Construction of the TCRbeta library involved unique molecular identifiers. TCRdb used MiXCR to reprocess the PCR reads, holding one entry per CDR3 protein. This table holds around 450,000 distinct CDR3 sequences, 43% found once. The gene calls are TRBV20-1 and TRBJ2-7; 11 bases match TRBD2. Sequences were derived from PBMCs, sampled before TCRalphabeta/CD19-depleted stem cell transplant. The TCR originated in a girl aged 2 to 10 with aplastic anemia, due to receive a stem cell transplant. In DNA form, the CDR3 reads TGCAGTGGGGAAACTAGCGGGGGATCCTACGAGCAGTACTTC. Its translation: CSGETSGGSYEQYF.